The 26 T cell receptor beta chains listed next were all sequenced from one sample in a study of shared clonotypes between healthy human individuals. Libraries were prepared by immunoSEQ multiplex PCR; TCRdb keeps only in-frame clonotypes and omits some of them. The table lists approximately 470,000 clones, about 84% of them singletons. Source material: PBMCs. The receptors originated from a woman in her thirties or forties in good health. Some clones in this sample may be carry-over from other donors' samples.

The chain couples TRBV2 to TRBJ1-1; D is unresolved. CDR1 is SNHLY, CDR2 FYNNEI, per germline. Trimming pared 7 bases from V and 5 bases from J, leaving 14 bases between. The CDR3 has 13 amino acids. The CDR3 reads CASTLGVRTEAFF. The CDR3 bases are TGTGCCAGCACCCTCGGGGTAAGAACTGAAGCTTTCTTT.

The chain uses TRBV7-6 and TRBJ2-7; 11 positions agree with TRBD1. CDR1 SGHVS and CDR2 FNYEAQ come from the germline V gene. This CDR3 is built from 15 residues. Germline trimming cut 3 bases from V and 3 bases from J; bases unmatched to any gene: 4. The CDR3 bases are TGTGCCAGCAGCTTGGGGACAGGGGGGAGCTACGAGCAGTACTTC. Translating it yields CASSLGTGGSYEQYF.

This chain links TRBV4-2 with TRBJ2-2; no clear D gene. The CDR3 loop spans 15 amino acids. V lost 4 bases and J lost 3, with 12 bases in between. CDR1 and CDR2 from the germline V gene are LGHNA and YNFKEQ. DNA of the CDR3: TGTGCCAGCAGCCCTCGTGACTCAGACACCGGGGAGCTGTTTTTT. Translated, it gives CASSPRDSDTGELFF.

In DNA, the CDR3 is TGTGCCAGCAGCTGGCTAGCGGGAGGTTACAATGAGCAGTTCTTC. It yields the protein CASSWLAGGYNEQFF. V and J are TRBV28 and TRBJ2-1, with 11 bases aligning to TRBD2. V shed 6 bases and J 4 bases; nucleotides not matched to a gene: 5. Germline V gives CDR1 MDHEN, CDR2 SYDVKM. This CDR3 region has 15 residues.

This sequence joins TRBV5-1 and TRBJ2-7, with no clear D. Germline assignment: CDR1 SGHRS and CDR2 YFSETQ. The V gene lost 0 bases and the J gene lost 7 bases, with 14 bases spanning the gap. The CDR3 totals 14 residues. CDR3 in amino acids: CASSLAGTPEEQYF. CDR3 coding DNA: TGCGCCAGCAGCTTGGCCGGCACCCCCGAGGAGCAGTACTTC.

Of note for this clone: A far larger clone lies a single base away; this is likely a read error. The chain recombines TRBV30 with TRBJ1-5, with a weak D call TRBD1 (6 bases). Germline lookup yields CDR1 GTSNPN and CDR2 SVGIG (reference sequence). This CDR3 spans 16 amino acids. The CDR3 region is CAWSVGGDYSNQPPHF. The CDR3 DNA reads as TGTGCCTGGAGTGTAGGGGGTGACTATAGCAATCAGCCCCCGCATTTT.

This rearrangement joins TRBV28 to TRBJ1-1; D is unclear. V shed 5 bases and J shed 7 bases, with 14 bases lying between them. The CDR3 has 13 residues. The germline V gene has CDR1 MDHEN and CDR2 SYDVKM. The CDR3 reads CASSIRTASEAFF. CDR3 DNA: TGTGCCAGCAGTATCAGGACGGCAAGTGAAGCTTTCTTT.

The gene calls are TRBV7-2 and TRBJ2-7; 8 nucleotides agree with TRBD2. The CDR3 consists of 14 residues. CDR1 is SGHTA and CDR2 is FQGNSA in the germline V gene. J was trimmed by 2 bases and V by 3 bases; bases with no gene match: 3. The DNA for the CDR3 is TGTGCCAGCAGCTTCGGGGGGGGCCCCTACGAGCAGTACTTC. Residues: CASSFGGGPYEQYF.

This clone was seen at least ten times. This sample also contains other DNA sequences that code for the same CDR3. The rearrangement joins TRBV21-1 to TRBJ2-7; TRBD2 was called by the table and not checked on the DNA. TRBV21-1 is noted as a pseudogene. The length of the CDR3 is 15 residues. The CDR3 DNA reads TGTGCCAGCAGCAAAGTTGACCTAGTCACCTACGAGCAGTACTTC. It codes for CASSKVDLVTYEQYF.

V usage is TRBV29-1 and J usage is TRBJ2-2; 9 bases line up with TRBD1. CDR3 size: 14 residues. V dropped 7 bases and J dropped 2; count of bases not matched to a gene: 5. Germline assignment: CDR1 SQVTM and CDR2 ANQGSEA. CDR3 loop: CSAGQGQNTGELFF. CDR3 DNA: TGCAGCGCGGGACAGGGACAAAACACCGGGGAGCTGTTTTTT.

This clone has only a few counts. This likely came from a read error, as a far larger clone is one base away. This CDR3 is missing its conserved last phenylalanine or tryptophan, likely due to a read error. The chain's CDR3 is CAWSEVRNKNYGYTL. CDR3 nucleotide sequence: TGTGCCTGGAGTGAGGTCAGGAACAAGAACTATGGCTACACCCTC. The chain carries TRBV30 and TRBJ1-2; D remains unclear. Per the germline V gene, CDR1 is GTSNPN and CDR2 is SVGIG (reference sequence). The CDR3 loop spans 15 amino acids. Trimming cost V 1 base and J 2 bases, with 14 bases left between them.

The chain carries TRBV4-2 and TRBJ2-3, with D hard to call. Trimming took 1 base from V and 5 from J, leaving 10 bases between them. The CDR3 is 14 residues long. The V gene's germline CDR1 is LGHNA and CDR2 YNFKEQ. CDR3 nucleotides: TGTGCCAGCAGCCAAGGATCTGGGGAAGATACGCAGTATTTT. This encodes CASSQGSGEDTQYF.

The DNA for the CDR3 is TGTGCCAGCTCTAAGGGGGGACCTAACGTGGACATTCAGTACTTC. This encodes CASSKGGPNVDIQYF. The chain is built from TRBV18 and TRBJ2-4; D might be TRBD1 or TRBD2, each matching 6 bases. Trimming shortened V by 6 bases and J by 8 bases, and 20 bases separated the two germline ends. CDR3 length: 15 residues. Germline CDR1 reads KGHSH; CDR2 reads LQKENI.

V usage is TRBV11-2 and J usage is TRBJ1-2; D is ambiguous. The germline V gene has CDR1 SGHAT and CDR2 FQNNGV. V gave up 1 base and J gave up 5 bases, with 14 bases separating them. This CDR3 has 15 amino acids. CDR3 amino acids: CASSLVPENQYGYTF. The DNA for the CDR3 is TGTGCCAGCAGCTTAGTCCCAGAAAACCAGTATGGCTACACCTTC.

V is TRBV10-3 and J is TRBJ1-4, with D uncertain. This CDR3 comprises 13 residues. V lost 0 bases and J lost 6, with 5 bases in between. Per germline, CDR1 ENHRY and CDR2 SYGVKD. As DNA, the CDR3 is TGTGCCATCAGTGAGTCTGAGGATGAAAAACTGTTTTTT. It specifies CAISESEDEKLFF.

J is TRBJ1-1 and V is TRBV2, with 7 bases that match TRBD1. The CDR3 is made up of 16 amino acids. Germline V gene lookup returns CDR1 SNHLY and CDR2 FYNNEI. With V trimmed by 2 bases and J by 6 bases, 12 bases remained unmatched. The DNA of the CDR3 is TGTGCCAGCAGTGAAAGTAGGGGGCGCCTCCAGGCTGAAGCTTTCTTT. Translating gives CASSESRGRLQAEAFF.

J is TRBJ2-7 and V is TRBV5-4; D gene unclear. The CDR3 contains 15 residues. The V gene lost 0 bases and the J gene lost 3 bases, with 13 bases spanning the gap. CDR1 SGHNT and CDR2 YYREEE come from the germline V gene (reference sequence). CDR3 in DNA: TGTGCCAGCAGCTTGGGGGGTTCAAGTGTCTACGAGCAGTACTTC. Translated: CASSLGGSSVYEQYF. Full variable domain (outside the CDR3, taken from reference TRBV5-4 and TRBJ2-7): ETGVTQSPTHLIKTRGQQVTLRCSSQSGHNTVSWYQQALGQGPQFIFQYYREEENGRGNFPPRFSGLQFPNYSSELNVNALELDDSALYLCASSLGGSSVYEQYFGPGTRLTVT.

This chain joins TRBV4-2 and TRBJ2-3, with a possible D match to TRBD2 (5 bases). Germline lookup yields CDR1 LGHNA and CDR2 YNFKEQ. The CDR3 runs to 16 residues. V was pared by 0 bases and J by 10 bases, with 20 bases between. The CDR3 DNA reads TGTGCCAGCAGCCAAGATAGGGCGGCTAATCGGGATTCGCAGTATTTT. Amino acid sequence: CASSQDRAANRDSQYF.

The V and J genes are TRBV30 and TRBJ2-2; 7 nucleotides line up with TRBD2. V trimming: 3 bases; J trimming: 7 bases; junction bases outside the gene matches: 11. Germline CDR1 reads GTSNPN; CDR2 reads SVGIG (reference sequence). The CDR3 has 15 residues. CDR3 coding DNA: TGTGCCTGGAGAGAGGCGGGAGTTTGGGTCGGGGAGCTGTTTTTT. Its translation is CAWREAGVWVGELFF.

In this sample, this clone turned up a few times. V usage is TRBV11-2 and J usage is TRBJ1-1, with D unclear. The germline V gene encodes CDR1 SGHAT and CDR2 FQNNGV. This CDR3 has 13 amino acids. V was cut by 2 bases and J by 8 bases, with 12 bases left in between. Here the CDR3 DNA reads TGTGCCAGCAGCTTACTGGTAAACCGGGAAGCTTTCTTT. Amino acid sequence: CASSLLVNREAFF.

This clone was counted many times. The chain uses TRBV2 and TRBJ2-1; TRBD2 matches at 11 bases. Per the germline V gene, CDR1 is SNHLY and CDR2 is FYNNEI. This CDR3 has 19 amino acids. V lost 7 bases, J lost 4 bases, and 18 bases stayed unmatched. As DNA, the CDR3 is TGTGCCAGCACCTACTCGGGACAACCGGGACTAGCGGATTACAATGAGCAGTTCTTC. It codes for CASTYSGQPGLADYNEQFF.

DNA of the CDR3: TGTGCCAGCAGCTCCCGACTAGCGGCCTACTACGAGCAGTACTTC. Its translation is CASSSRLAAYYEQYF. The chain has TRBV7-9 and TRBJ2-7, with 9 bases lining up with TRBD2. The germline gives CDR1 SEHNR, CDR2 FQNEAQ (reference sequence). The V and J ends lost 4 bases and 3 bases, in that order; junction bases with no gene match: 7. The CDR3 is 15 amino acids.

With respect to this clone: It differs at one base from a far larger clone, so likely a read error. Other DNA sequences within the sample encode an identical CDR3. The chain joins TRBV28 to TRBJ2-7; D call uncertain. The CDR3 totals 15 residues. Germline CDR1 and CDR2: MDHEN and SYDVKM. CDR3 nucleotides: TGTGCTAGCAGCACGGGCCCGTTCACGGTTCCGGACCAGTACTTC. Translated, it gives CASSTGPFTVPDQYF.

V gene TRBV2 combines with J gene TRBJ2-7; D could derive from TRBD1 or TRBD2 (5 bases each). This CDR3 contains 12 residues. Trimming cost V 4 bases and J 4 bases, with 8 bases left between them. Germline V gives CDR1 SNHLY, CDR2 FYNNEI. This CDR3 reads CASSAGGYEQYF. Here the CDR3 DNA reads TGTGCCAGCAGTGCTGGGGGATACGAGCAGTACTTC.

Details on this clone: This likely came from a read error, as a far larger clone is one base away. The CDR3 region is CASRGTGPGYTF. CDR3 DNA sequence: TGTGCCAGCAGGGGGACAGGGCCTGGCTACACCTTC. The rearrangement links TRBV2 to TRBJ1-2, with 9 bases matching TRBD1. The germline CDR1 and CDR2 sequences are SNHLY and FYNNEI. After removal of 6 bases from V and 7 bases from J, the junction contained 3 bases not matched to a gene. The length of the CDR3 is 12 residues. The full variable domain, completed using reference TRBV2 and TRBJ1-2, is EPEVTQTPSHQVTQMGQEVILRCVPISNHLYFYWYRQILGQKVEFLVSFYNNEISEKSEIFDDQFSVERPDGSNFTLKIRSTKLEDSAMYFCASRGTGPGYTFGSGTRLTVV.

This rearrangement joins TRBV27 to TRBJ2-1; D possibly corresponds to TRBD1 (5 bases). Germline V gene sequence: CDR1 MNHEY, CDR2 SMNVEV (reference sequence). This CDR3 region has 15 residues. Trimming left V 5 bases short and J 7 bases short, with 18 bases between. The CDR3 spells CASSPGLLEKNEQFF. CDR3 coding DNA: TGTGCCAGCAGTCCAGGGTTGTTGGAGAAAAATGAGCAGTTCTTC.